This T cell receptor (beta chain) was recorded in a study of T cells in Graves' hyperthyroidism and ophthalmopathy. Overall study findings and caveats: In simple terms, a model built on 13 V-J features told ophthalmopathy apart from stable hyperthyroidism.

Uncontrolled infection, other autoimmune disease, pregnancy and lactation each barred patients from inclusion. This clonotype was picked up a small number of times. The antigen is unknown. Unmatched junction bases numbered 5, after V lost 2 bases and J lost 5 bases. Per the germline V gene, CDR1 is LNHNV and CDR2 is YYDKDF (reference sequence). CDR3 length: 15 residues. Amplified regions were TCR beta CDR3 sequences from RNA transcripts. First-round RT-PCR targeting the TCR CDR3 was performed with the HTBI primer set. TCRdb reanalysed the multiplex PCR reads using MiXCR and keeps one entry per CDR3 protein. This sample yields a few hundred thousand distinct CDR3 sequences, of which around 19% are seen a single time; 39% belongs to the top ten.

The clonotype comes from a man in his forties or fifties with Graves' ophthalmopathy. The chain links TRBV15 to TRBJ2-4; 8 bases map to TRBD2. The sequencing sample was made of blood. CDR3 in amino acids: CATSRRASGQNIQYF. The CDR3 coding sequence is TGTGCCACCAGCAGACGGGCTAGCGGGCAAAACATTCAGTACTTC.